These 15 T cell receptor beta chains were all obtained from the same sample, sequenced in a study of beta chain features in type 1 diabetes. The authors reverse transcribed all of the isolated RNA, so sequencing captured expressed TCRB transcripts. Repertoires were generated with immunoSEQ multiplex PCR, while TCRdb's copy carries only in-frame clones and drops some. The top ten clones hold roughly 0.033% of a sample with roughly 450,000 clones, approximately 14% of them seen once. Sequencing was performed on naive CD4+ T cells from blood. These receptor sequences come from a man younger than 40 in good health.

The chain links TRBV7-2 to TRBJ2-3; D is possibly TRBD1 (6 bases). The CDR3 totals 17 residues. Trimming stripped 1 base from V and 0 bases from J, with 14 bases between. Germline CDR1 is SGHTA and CDR2 is FQGNSA. In nucleotides, the CDR3 is TGTGCCAGCAGCTTAGGGGCATGGGGGCAGAGCACAGATACGCAGTATTTT. Translation: CASSLGAWGQSTDTQYF. The whole variable domain, remainder taken from reference TRBV7-2 and TRBJ2-3, is GAGVSQSPSNKVTEKGKDVELRCDPISGHTALYWYRQSLGQGLEFLIYFQGNSAPDKSGLPSDRFSAERTGGSVSTLTIQRTQQEDSAVYLCASSLGAWGQSTDTQYFGPGTRLTVL.

The genes are TRBV5-6 and TRBJ2-6; the D gene is possibly TRBD1 (7 bases). The germline V gene has CDR1 SGHDT and CDR2 YYEEEE. The CDR3 runs 16 residues. V was shortened by 4 bases and J by 4 bases, with 15 bases between the two germline ends. CDR3: CASSPNRGGGANVLTF. In DNA form, the CDR3 reads TGTGCCAGCAGCCCCAACAGGGGAGGAGGGGCCAACGTCCTGACTTTC.

The chain employs TRBV18 and TRBJ2-7; 7 bases align to TRBD2. The germline gives CDR1 KGHSH, CDR2 LQKENI. The CDR3 totals 15 residues. The V segment lost 3 bases and the J segment 0 bases; nucleotides outside the gene matches: 5. CDR3 bases: TGTGCCAGCTCACCCGGGGGGTCCAGCTCCTACGAGCAGTACTTC. Translating gives CASSPGGSSSYEQYF.

In this sample, this clone turned up a few times. The V call is TRBV19, the J call TRBJ2-2; D uncertain. The CDR3 is 13 amino acids. V was trimmed by 4 bases and J by 6 bases, leaving 9 bases between them. Germline loops: CDR1 LNHDA, CDR2 SQIVND (reference sequence). The CDR3 spells CASSTLGSGELFF. The DNA of the CDR3 is TGTGCCAGTAGTACCTTGGGGTCCGGGGAGCTGTTTTTT.

V and J are TRBV19 and TRBJ1-4; D not certain. The CDR3 spans 15 residues. Deletions cut 5 bases from V and 0 bases from J, with 10 bases between. In germline, CDR1 is LNHDA, CDR2 SQIVND (reference sequence). CDR3: CASSYGPSTNEKLFF. The CDR3 nucleotides are TGTGCCAGTAGTTACGGACCTTCAACTAATGAAAAACTGTTTTTT.

CDR3 nucleotide sequence: TGCGCCAGCAGTGAAGGGTACAATGAGCAGTTCTTC. This gives the protein CASSEGYNEQFF. The gene calls are TRBV10-2 and TRBJ2-1; D is undetermined. V was pared by 3 bases and J by 4 bases, with 4 bases between. Germline V CDR1 and CDR2: WSHSY, SAAADI. The CDR3 consists of 12 residues.

Only a few counts were recorded for this clone. The genes are TRBV6-6 and TRBJ1-5; D is unresolved. The V and J ends lost 5 bases and 4 bases respectively, with 6 bases between them. Germline values: CDR1 MNHNY, CDR2 SVGAGI (reference sequence). The CDR3 length is 12 residues. The CDR3 here is CASSKQNQPQHF. The CDR3 bases are TGTGCCAGCAGTAAACAAAATCAGCCCCAGCATTTT.

The chain employs TRBV29-1 and TRBJ2-5; D is perhaps TRBD1 (5 bases). Judging by the DNA end, TRBJ2-7 fits better; the J call may be wrong. There are 12 residues in the CDR3. Germline V gene data show CDR1 as SQVTM and CDR2 as ANQGSEA. CDR3 DNA sequence: TGCAGCGTTGAGAGACAGCACTACGAGCAGTACTTC. Its protein product is CSVERQHYEQYF.

This clone has a handful of counts. CDR3 nucleotides: TGTGCCAGCAGTGCTTTAGGAACAGGGAATTCCTACGAGCAGTACTTC. Protein: CASSALGTGNSYEQYF. V and J are TRBV2 and TRBJ2-7; D is perhaps TRBD1 (6 bases). Germline V gene sequence: CDR1 SNHLY, CDR2 FYNNEI. Between the trimmed V and J ends, which lost 4 bases and 1 base, there was a span of 17 bases. CDR3 size: 16 residues.

The chain is built from TRBV4-3 and TRBJ2-2; perhaps TRBD2 as D (5 bases). The CDR3 is 16 amino acids. V lost 4 bases to trimming and J lost 3 bases, with 15 bases between them. Germline lookup yields CDR1 LGHNA and CDR2 YSLEER. CDR3 coding DNA: TGCGCCAGCAGCCCGGGAATCTCGCAGGACACCGGGGAGCTGTTTTTT. As protein: CASSPGISQDTGELFF.

This chain joins TRBV13 and TRBJ2-5; D not certain. Germline V CDR1 and CDR2: PRHDT, FYEKMQ (reference sequence). This CDR3 is built from 14 residues. The ends were cut back, 2 bases at V and 5 bases at J, with 12 bases in the middle. The CDR3 bases are TGTGCCAGCAGCTTAAAGTCCGGGCTGGAGACCCAGTACTTC. It specifies CASSLKSGLETQYF. Variable domain in full (rest from reference TRBV13 and TRBJ2-5): AAGVIQSPRHLIKEKRETATLKCYPIPRHDTVYWYQQGPGQDPQFLISFYEKMQSDKGSIPDRFSAQQFSDYHSELNMSSLELGDSALYFCASSLKSGLETQYFGPGTRLLVL.

This clone was observed a handful of times. This chain links TRBV7-9 with TRBJ2-3; 7 nucleotides match TRBD1. The CDR3 spans 15 residues. Germline lookup yields CDR1 SEHNR and CDR2 FQNEAQ (reference sequence). J gave up 3 bases and V 5 bases, and 8 bases lay outside the gene matches. The CDR3 DNA follows: TGTGCCAGCAGCCCCCAGGGGGTCGGAACAGATACGCAGTATTTT. Its translation is CASSPQGVGTDTQYF.

This clone has more than one count but fewer than ten. This rearrangement joins TRBV11-2 to TRBJ1-5; 8 bases line up with TRBD1. This CDR3 region has 15 residues. Germline V gives CDR1 SGHAT, CDR2 FQNNGV. The V segment lost 3 bases and the J segment 4 bases; nucleotides outside the gene matches: 5. DNA of the CDR3: TGTGCCAGCAGCTTCGGGACAGGAAGAAATCAGCCCCAGCATTTT. This codes for CASSFGTGRNQPQHF.

This rearrangement joins TRBV19 to TRBJ2-7, with a possible D match to TRBD1 (6 bases). Trimming took 6 bases from V and 1 from J, leaving 13 bases between them. Germline CDR1 is LNHDA and CDR2 is SQIVND (reference sequence). The CDR3 runs to 14 residues. DNA of the CDR3: TGTGCCAGTAGCAAAGCCACAGGGTCCTACGAGCAGTACTTC. It encodes CASSKATGSYEQYF.

In this sample, this clone turned up a few times. This chain uses TRBV4-3 with TRBJ2-1; TRBD2 agrees at 10 bases. CDR3 length: 16 amino acids. Germline-derived CDR1 and CDR2 are LGHNA and YSLEER. J was trimmed by 6 bases and V by 3 bases; bases with no gene match: 8. CDR3 residues: CASSHGIGTSANEQFF. CDR3 DNA: TGCGCCAGCAGCCATGGGATCGGGACTAGCGCCAATGAGCAGTTCTTC.